Each of the 11 T cell receptor beta chains below was sequenced from the same sample in a study of OX40 agonist ivuxolimab in advanced cancers. Sequencing used immunoSEQ multiplex PCR; TCRdb keeps in-frame clones, though not all of them. The sample records 65,000 to 95,000 clones, 85% to 90% being singletons. The material sequenced was CD4+ or CD8+ T cells sorted from blood, taken in a trial of the OX40 agonist ivuxolimab. These receptors originate from an adult with an advanced solid tumor such as melanoma, head and neck, liver or kidney cancer.

Here the CDR3 DNA reads TGTGCCAGCAGTGCCGACAGGGCCAATGAGCAGTTCTTC. It yields the protein CASSADRANEQFF. V is TRBV28 and J is TRBJ2-1; 7 bases match TRBD1. The CDR3 length is 13 residues. Per the germline V gene, CDR1 is MDHEN and CDR2 is SYDVKM. Trimming at V came to 5 bases and at J to 6 bases, leaving 4 bases not matched to a gene.

J is TRBJ2-2 and V is TRBV21-1; TRBD2 is the table's D call, not checked against the DNA. TRBV21-1 is termed a pseudogene. CDR3 length: 18 amino acids. The CDR3 is CASSKWCMERENTGELFF. CDR3 DNA: TGTGCCAGCAGCAAATGGTGCATGGAGCGGGAGAACACCGGGGAGCTGTTTTTT.

The chain recombines TRBV5-6 with TRBJ1-3; D is unclear. Germline loops: CDR1 SGHDT, CDR2 YYEEEE. CDR3 length: 12 residues. Between the trimmed V and J ends, which lost 10 bases and 0 bases, there was a span of 8 bases. This chain's CDR3 is CASRRSGNTIYF. As DNA, the CDR3 is TGTGCCTCCCGGCGCTCTGGAAACACCATATATTTT.

The chain links TRBV10-3 to TRBJ2-5; D may be TRBD1 or TRBD2 (5 bases each). Trimming stripped 6 bases from V and 5 bases from J, with 13 bases between. Germline CDR1 is ENHRY and CDR2 is SYGVKD. This CDR3 has 13 amino acids. In nucleotides, the CDR3 is TGTGCCATCAGAAGGGACCCAGGGGAGACCCAGTACTTC. It specifies CAIRRDPGETQYF.

Note on this clone: Other DNA sequences of this sample code for an identical CDR3. The chain is built from TRBV5-6 and TRBJ2-1; D gene uncertain. CDR3 length: 15 amino acids. Between the trimmed V and J ends, which lost 4 bases and 4 bases, there was a span of 15 bases. The V gene's germline CDR1 is SGHDT and CDR2 YYEEEE. CDR3 amino acids: CASSPRDSGYNEQFF. In DNA, the CDR3 is TGTGCCAGCAGCCCTCGAGACTCCGGGTACAATGAGCAGTTCTTC.

The rearrangement joins TRBV5-1 to TRBJ2-2; D may correspond to TRBD1 or TRBD2 (6 bases each). Trimming cost V 0 bases and J 4 bases, with 16 bases left between them. This CDR3 contains 17 residues. The V gene's germline CDR1 is SGHRS and CDR2 YFSETQ. The CDR3 DNA follows: TGCGCCAGCAGCTTGGTTCGGGGGCTTATTTCCACCGGGGAGCTGTTTTTT. Its translation is CASSLVRGLISTGELFF.

In its sample, this clone was seen a few times. The rearrangement uses TRBV6-6 and TRBJ1-1; no reliable D call. Germline loops: CDR1 MNHNY, CDR2 SVGAGI (reference sequence). V was cut by 5 bases and J by 1 base, with 8 bases left in between. This CDR3 has 13 amino acids. The DNA of the CDR3 is TGTGCCAGCAGTAAACGGGAGAACACTGAAGCTTTCTTT. Protein sequence: CASSKRENTEAFF.

The chain joins TRBV13 to TRBJ1-4, with 8 bases aligning to TRBD1. The germline V gene has CDR1 PRHDT and CDR2 FYEKMQ (reference sequence). V lost 4 bases, J lost 7 bases, and 5 bases stayed unmatched. The CDR3 has 14 amino acids. The CDR3 DNA reads TGTGCCAGCAGCTCCCCCGGGACAGGTGAAAAACTGTTTTTT. Protein: CASSSPGTGEKLFF.

V gene TRBV7-9 combines with J gene TRBJ2-5, with D unresolved. The length of the CDR3 is 11 residues. Trimming took 4 bases from V and 4 from J, leaving 4 bases between them. Germline CDR1 is SEHNR and CDR2 is FQNEAQ (reference sequence). CDR3 residues: CASSYTETQYF. Here the CDR3 DNA reads TGTGCCAGCAGCTACACAGAGACCCAGTACTTC.

The V gene is TRBV7-8, the J gene TRBJ1-5, with 10 bases matching TRBD1. The CDR3 spans 14 residues. Trimming took 5 bases from V and 6 from J; bases not matched to a gene: 4. Germline CDR1 SGHVS, CDR2 FQNEAQ. The CDR3 DNA follows: TGTGCCAGCAGCCCGAGGGACAGGGGTCAGCCCCAGCATTTT. This translates into CASSPRDRGQPQHF.

The chain has TRBV21-1 and TRBJ2-5; the tabulated D call, TRBD2, remains unverified against the DNA. TRBV21-1 has pseudogene status. The length of the CDR3 is 16 residues. CDR3 DNA: TGTGCCAGCAGCGGGGGTCTAGCGGAGACGCAAGAGACCCAGTACTTC. This codes for CASSGGLAETQETQYF.